This T cell receptor beta chain was identified during a study of cytomegalovirus exposure and HLA in healthy donors. Overall study results and limits: Specific recognition of CMV antigens was confirmed in vitro for three chains (all CMV-associated). The tendency of first-cohort TCR clusters to co-occur in the 120 or so validation repertoires was identified by a subsequent analysis. The study labeled 170 or so TCR beta chains cytomegalovirus-associated.

The donors belonged to the roughly 110-subject validation cohort, separate from the roughly 710-subject first cohort. Sequencing was performed with immunoSEQ multiplex PCR; in TCRdb, only in-frame clones are kept and a portion is missing. This table has some 240,000 clones, approximately 87% appearing once. This CDR3 spans 15 amino acids. Trimming took off 0 bases at V and 6 bases at J, with 11 bases between the two ends. CDR1 is PRHDT, CDR2 FYEKMQ, per germline (reference sequence). This clone has a handful of counts. Its antigen is still unknown. This chain links TRBV13 with TRBJ2-2; D perhaps matches TRBD1 (5 bases). This TCR was sampled from a woman under 30 in good health and CMV-seronegative. Sequencing was done on a sample of PBMCs. For the CDR3, the DNA is TGTGCCAGCAGCTTAGGCCTTGGGGCGTCCGGGGAGCTGTTTTTT. Residues: CASSLGLGASGELFF.